This TCR beta chain was sequenced for a study of CD8 T cells in ankylosing spondylitis. TCRdb used MiXCR to reprocess the 5' RACE reads, holding one entry per CDR3 protein. The table lists around 130,000 distinct CDR3 sequences, 7% of them singletons, with 12% in the top ten. Ten or more counts support this clonotype. The specimen was blood, either unsorted or a sorted T cell fraction (not recorded which). The clonotype comes from a male donor with ankylosing spondylitis or in good health (not recorded which).

CDR3 bases: TGCGCCAGCAGCCCTTGGCCCGGGGCTAGCGTTGCCAATGAGCAGTTCTTC. It encodes CASSPWPGASVANEQFF. This sequence joins TRBV5-1 and TRBJ2-1; D may be TRBD2 (6 bases). The CDR3 is 17 amino acids. The germline gives CDR1 SGHRS, CDR2 YFSETQ. Trimming stripped 4 bases from V and 6 bases from J, with 23 bases between.